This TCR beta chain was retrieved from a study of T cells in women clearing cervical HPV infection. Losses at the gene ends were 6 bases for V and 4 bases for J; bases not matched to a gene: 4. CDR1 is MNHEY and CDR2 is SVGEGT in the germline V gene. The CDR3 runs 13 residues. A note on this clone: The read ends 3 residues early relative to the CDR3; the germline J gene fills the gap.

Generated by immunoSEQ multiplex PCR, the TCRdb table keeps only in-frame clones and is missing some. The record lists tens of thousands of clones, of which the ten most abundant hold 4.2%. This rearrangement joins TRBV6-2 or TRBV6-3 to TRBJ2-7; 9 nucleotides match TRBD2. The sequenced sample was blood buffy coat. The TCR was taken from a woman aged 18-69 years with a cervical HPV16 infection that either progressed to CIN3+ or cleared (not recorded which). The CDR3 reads CASRAGGPYEQYF. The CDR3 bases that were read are TGTGCCAGCAGGGCGGGAGGGCCGTACGAG.